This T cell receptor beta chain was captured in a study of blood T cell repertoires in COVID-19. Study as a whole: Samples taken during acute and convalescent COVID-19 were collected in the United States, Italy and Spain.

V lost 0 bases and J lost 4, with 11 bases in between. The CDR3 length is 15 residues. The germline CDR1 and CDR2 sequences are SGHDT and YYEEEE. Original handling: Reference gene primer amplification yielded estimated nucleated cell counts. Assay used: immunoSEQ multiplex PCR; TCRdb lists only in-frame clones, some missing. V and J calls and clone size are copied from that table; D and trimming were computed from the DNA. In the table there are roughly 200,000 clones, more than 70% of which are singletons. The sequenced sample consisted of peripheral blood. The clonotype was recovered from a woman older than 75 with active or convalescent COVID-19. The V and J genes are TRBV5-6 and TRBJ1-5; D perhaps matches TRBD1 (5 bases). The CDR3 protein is CASSLGGSQNQPQHF. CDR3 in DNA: TGTGCCAGCAGCTTGGGGGGCAGCCAAAATCAGCCCCAGCATTTT.